This T cell receptor beta chain is drawn from a study of OX40 agonist ivuxolimab in advanced cancers. Produced via immunoSEQ multiplex PCR; TCRdb's table is partial and in-frame only. Here the sample spans some 40,000 clones, around 84% being singletons. CDR1 and CDR2 from the germline V gene are LNHDA and SQIVND (reference sequence). The CDR3 runs 16 residues. The ends lost 3 bases at V and 6 bases at J; junction bases unmatched: 9. The clonotype was recovered from an adult with an advanced solid tumor such as melanoma, head and neck, liver or kidney cancer. The chain uses TRBV19 and TRBJ1-1, with 11 bases aligning to TRBD1. Source: CD4+ or CD8+ T cells sorted from blood, taken in a trial of the OX40 agonist ivuxolimab. The CDR3 spells CASSIWTGGAGAEAFF. DNA of the CDR3: TGTGCCAGTAGTATCTGGACAGGGGGCGCGGGAGCTGAAGCTTTCTTT.